The 25 T cell receptor beta chains below come from one sample, sequenced in a study of blood T cell repertoires in COVID-19. Method: immunoSEQ multiplex PCR; TCRdb's copy keeps in-frame clones and lacks some. The data hold about 33,000 clones, with approximately 86% observed a single time. The sequencing sample was made of peripheral blood. The source is a woman older than 75 with active or convalescent COVID-19.

The J gene is TRBJ1-4, the V gene TRBV6-5, with D possibly matching TRBD1 (5 bases). Per germline, CDR1 MNHEY and CDR2 SVGAGI. The CDR3 contains 14 residues. V shed 4 bases and J shed 0 bases, with 6 bases lying between them. In DNA, the CDR3 is TGTGCCAGCAGTTCGACAGCAACTAATGAAAAACTGTTTTTT. It codes for CASSSTATNEKLFF.

The chain carries TRBV7-8 and TRBJ2-2; 9 bases agree with TRBD1. Losses at the gene ends were 5 bases for V and 6 bases for J; bases not matched to a gene: 7. The CDR3 extends over 15 amino acids. CDR1 and CDR2 (germline): SGHVS, FQNEAQ. CDR3 coding DNA: TGTGCCAGCAGCCAGGGACAGGGTCTTTCCGGGGAGCTGTTTTTT. This encodes CASSQGQGLSGELFF. Combining the CDR3 with reference TRBV7-8 and TRBJ2-2 gives the whole variable domain GAGVSQSPRYKVAKRGQDVALRCDPISGHVSLFWYQQALGQGPEFLTYFQNEAQLDKSGLPSDRFFAERPEGSVSTLKIQRTQQEDSAVYLCASSQGQGLSGELFFGEGSRLTVL.

This rearrangement joins TRBV9 to TRBJ2-3; 10 nucleotides line up with TRBD2. V was clipped by 2 bases and J by 0 bases; unmatched bases: 6. The CDR3 totals 17 residues. Germline values: CDR1 SGDLS, CDR2 YYNGEE. The CDR3 loop is CASSVPLAGGSTDTQYF. Here the CDR3 DNA reads TGTGCCAGCAGCGTCCCTTTAGCGGGGGGAAGCACAGATACGCAGTATTTT.

A few counts support this clone. V and J are TRBV5-6 and TRBJ1-6; no clear D. Trimming pared 1 base from V and 6 bases from J, leaving 5 bases between. The CDR3 has 13 amino acids. Germline CDR1 and CDR2: SGHDT and YYEEEE. The CDR3 DNA reads as TGTGCCAGCAGCTTGACGGGTAATTCACCCCTCCACTTT. It specifies CASSLTGNSPLHF.

The chain uses TRBV9 and TRBJ2-3; D unresolved. Trimming cost V 1 base and J 0 bases, with 12 bases left between them. Germline V gives CDR1 SGDLS, CDR2 YYNGEE. The length of the CDR3 is 16 residues. In DNA, the CDR3 is TGTGCCAGCAGCGTACGTACAGCTCCTAGCACAGATACGCAGTATTTT. Encoded protein: CASSVRTAPSTDTQYF.

The chain carries TRBV7-2 and TRBJ1-1; a weak D match, TRBD1 (5 bases). Germline CDR1 reads SGHTA; CDR2 reads FQGNSA. Trimming left V 1 base short and J 1 base short, with 13 bases between. The length of the CDR3 is 16 residues. CDR3 bases: TGTGCCAGCAGCTTAGTTTGGGGCAGGCAGAACACTGAAGCTTTCTTT. It yields the protein CASSLVWGRQNTEAFF.

V and J are TRBV25-1 and TRBJ1-1, with 7 bases matching TRBD1. Germline-derived CDR1 and CDR2 are MGHDK and SYGVNS. The CDR3 spans 17 residues. With V trimmed by 4 bases and J by 2 bases, 13 bases remained unmatched. The CDR3 bases are TGTGCCAGCAGTGGGACGCCGGGACAGAAGACCAACACTGAAGCTTTCTTT. It encodes CASSGTPGQKTNTEAFF.

This clone showed up just once. The chain links TRBV29-1 to TRBJ1-3; no clear D. CDR3 length: 13 amino acids. V was cut by 7 bases and J by 0 bases, with 10 bases left in between. CDR1 is SQVTM, CDR2 ANQGSEA, per germline. The CDR3, as DNA: TGCAGCGCCCAGCGGACCTCTGGAAACACCATATATTTT. Protein: CSAQRTSGNTIYF.

The chain joins TRBV7-9 to TRBJ2-7, with TRBD1 matching over 9 bases. The CDR3 spans 17 residues. Germline assignment: CDR1 SEHNR and CDR2 FQNEAQ (reference sequence). The ends lost 5 bases at V and 5 bases at J; junction bases unmatched: 16. CDR3 protein: CASSRLSPGQGIHEQYF. The CDR3 nucleotides read TGTGCCAGCAGCAGACTATCCCCGGGACAGGGCATCCACGAGCAGTACTTC.

This clone was detected once. This chain uses TRBV19 with TRBJ1-5; 7 positions agree with TRBD1. This CDR3 region has 15 residues. CDR1 and CDR2 (germline): LNHDA, SQIVND (reference sequence). Trimming took 1 base from V and 4 from J; bases not matched to a gene: 4. This chain's CDR3 is CASSIGQGSNQPQHF. As DNA, the CDR3 is TGTGCCAGTAGTATAGGACAGGGTTCAAATCAGCCCCAGCATTTT.

V usage is TRBV7-3 and J usage is TRBJ1-6; 9 bases fit TRBD1. J lost 9 bases, V lost 5 bases, and 8 bases had no gene match. CDR3 length: 15 residues. Germline V gene sequence: CDR1 SGHTA, CDR2 FQGTGA. As DNA, the CDR3 is TGTGCCAGCAGCCAGACAGGGGGAATAGGTTCACCCCTCCACTTT. Its protein is CASSQTGGIGSPLHF.

This chain's CDR3 is CASSNSGREYGYTF. CDR3 sequence (DNA): TGTGCCAGTAGTAACTCAGGGAGGGAGTATGGCTACACCTTC. This chain uses TRBV19 with TRBJ1-2; a possible D gene is TRBD1 (5 bases). This CDR3 is 14 amino acids long. V gave up 4 bases and J gave up 5 bases, with 14 bases separating them. Germline V lookup: CDR1 LNHDA, CDR2 SQIVND (reference sequence).

The chain uses TRBV9 and TRBJ2-3; D gene uncertain. V was trimmed by 4 bases and J by 2 bases, leaving 5 bases between them. Germline loops: CDR1 SGDLS, CDR2 YYNGEE. CDR3 length equals 12 residues. The chain's CDR3 is CASSPHTDTQYF. Here the CDR3 DNA reads TGTGCCAGCAGCCCACACACAGATACGCAGTATTTT. The full variable domain, completed using reference TRBV9 and TRBJ2-3, is DSGVTQTPKHLITATGQRVTLRCSPRSGDLSVYWYQQSLDQGLQFLIQYYNGEERAKGNILERFSAQQFPDLHSELNLSSLELGDSALYFCASSPHTDTQYFGPGTRLTVL.

This CDR3 reads CASGKGQVNTEAFF. The CDR3 nucleotides are TGTGCCAGCGGAAAGGGACAAGTGAACACTGAAGCTTTCTTT. The chain employs TRBV6-6 and TRBJ1-1, with D possibly TRBD1 on 6 matching bases. The germline V and J ends were trimmed by 8 bases and 0 bases, with 13 bases remaining between them. The CDR3 runs to 14 residues. The germline V gene encodes CDR1 MNHNY and CDR2 SVGAGI (reference sequence).

V usage is TRBV28 and J usage is TRBJ2-1; maybe TRBD2 (5 bases). The V gene's germline CDR1 is MDHEN and CDR2 SYDVKM. CDR3 length equals 13 residues. Trimming shortened V by 4 bases and J by 5 bases, and 9 bases separated the two germline ends. The CDR3 here is CASSSRGDNEQFF. CDR3 sequence (DNA): TGTGCCAGCAGTTCCCGGGGTGACAATGAGCAGTTCTTC.

This clone was counted once. The chain is built from TRBV28 and TRBJ2-1, with 11 bases fitting TRBD2. Per germline, CDR1 MDHEN and CDR2 SYDVKM. CDR3 length equals 17 residues. V lost 4 bases, J lost 5 bases, and 10 bases stayed unmatched. The CDR3 protein is CASSYPPGTSGHNEQFF. CDR3 coding DNA: TGTGCCAGCAGTTACCCCCCCGGGACTAGCGGCCACAATGAGCAGTTCTTC.

The chain uses TRBV7-9 and TRBJ1-1; 8 bases agree with TRBD1. CDR1 is SEHNR, CDR2 FQNEAQ, per germline (reference sequence). The CDR3 runs 15 residues. Trimming at V came to 5 bases and at J to 1 base, leaving 6 bases not matched to a gene. The CDR3 loop reads CASSDRGFPNTEAFF. The CDR3, as DNA: TGTGCCAGCAGCGACAGGGGATTTCCGAACACTGAAGCTTTCTTT.

The chain is built from TRBV28 and TRBJ2-2; TRBD1 matches 8 bases. The germline V gene has CDR1 MDHEN and CDR2 SYDVKM. The junction had 10 bases not matched to a gene; V was cut back by 8 bases and J by 2 bases. The CDR3 is 16 residues long. The CDR3 bases are TGTGCCAGCGAGGACAGGGTCCGATCTAACACCGGGGAGCTGTTTTTT. The encoded protein is CASEDRVRSNTGELFF.

This chain connects TRBV4-1 to TRBJ2-1; D possibly corresponds to TRBD1 (7 bases). The CDR3 length is 13 residues. V shed 4 bases and J shed 9 bases, with 13 bases lying between them. Germline V gene sequence: CDR1 MGHRA, CDR2 YSYEKL. The CDR3 DNA reads as TGCGCCAGCAGCCTTCACCAGGGGGGTGAGCAGTTCTTC. Protein sequence: CASSLHQGGEQFF.

This clone showed up just once. The genes are TRBV5-6 and TRBJ1-1, with D possibly being TRBD1 (6 bases). In germline, CDR1 is SGHDT, CDR2 YYEEEE. The CDR3 spans 15 residues. V was clipped by 1 base and J by 0 bases, with 10 bases between them. The CDR3 protein is CASSLIDRMNTEAFF. Here the CDR3 DNA reads TGTGCCAGCAGCTTGATAGACAGGATGAACACTGAAGCTTTCTTT.

The chain couples TRBV29-1 to TRBJ2-3, with TRBD2 matching over 11 bases. J gave up 0 bases and V 7 bases, and 3 bases lay outside the gene matches. Germline loops: CDR1 SQVTM, CDR2 ANQGSEA. This CDR3 spans 14 amino acids. CDR3 sequence reads: CSGGTSGSTDTQYF. CDR3 bases: TGCAGCGGGGGGACTAGCGGAAGCACAGATACGCAGTATTTT.

The CDR3 sequence: CASSQGAVYGYTF. For the CDR3, the DNA is TGTGCCAGCAGCCAGGGGGCGGTCTATGGCTACACCTTC. The genes are TRBV3-1 (or the pseudogene TRBV3-2) and TRBJ1-2; tentatively, D is TRBD1 (6 bases). CDR1 is LGHDT and CDR2 is YNNKEL in the germline V gene (reference sequence). Trimming removed 3 bases at V and 4 bases at J, with 9 bases between. CDR3 size: 13 residues.

The rearrangement links TRBV11-3 to TRBJ2-7, with D hard to call. Germline-derived CDR1 and CDR2 are SGHNT and YENEEA. The CDR3 contains 12 residues. V lost 5 bases and J 7 bases, leaving 12 bases between the germline ends. The CDR3 spells CASSLRFIEQYF. The CDR3 DNA follows: TGTGCCAGCAGCCTTCGGTTTATTGAGCAGTACTTC.

This chain joins TRBV19 and TRBJ1-6; 8 positions agree with TRBD1. The CDR3 has 15 amino acids. Germline CDR1 LNHDA, CDR2 SQIVND (reference sequence). V was clipped by 5 bases and J by 7 bases; unmatched bases: 7. CDR3 in DNA: TGTGCCAGTAGTGAACAGGGGGGAAAGAATTCACCCCTCCACTTT. Amino acids: CASSEQGGKNSPLHF.

The rearrangement uses TRBV29-1 and TRBJ2-3; D gene unclear. Germline V gives CDR1 SQVTM, CDR2 ANQGSEA. V lost 0 bases and J lost 5, with 12 bases in between. The CDR3 is 14 amino acids. CDR3 residues: CSVEDFSVGDTQYF. CDR3 bases: TGCAGCGTTGAAGATTTCAGTGTTGGAGATACGCAGTATTTT.